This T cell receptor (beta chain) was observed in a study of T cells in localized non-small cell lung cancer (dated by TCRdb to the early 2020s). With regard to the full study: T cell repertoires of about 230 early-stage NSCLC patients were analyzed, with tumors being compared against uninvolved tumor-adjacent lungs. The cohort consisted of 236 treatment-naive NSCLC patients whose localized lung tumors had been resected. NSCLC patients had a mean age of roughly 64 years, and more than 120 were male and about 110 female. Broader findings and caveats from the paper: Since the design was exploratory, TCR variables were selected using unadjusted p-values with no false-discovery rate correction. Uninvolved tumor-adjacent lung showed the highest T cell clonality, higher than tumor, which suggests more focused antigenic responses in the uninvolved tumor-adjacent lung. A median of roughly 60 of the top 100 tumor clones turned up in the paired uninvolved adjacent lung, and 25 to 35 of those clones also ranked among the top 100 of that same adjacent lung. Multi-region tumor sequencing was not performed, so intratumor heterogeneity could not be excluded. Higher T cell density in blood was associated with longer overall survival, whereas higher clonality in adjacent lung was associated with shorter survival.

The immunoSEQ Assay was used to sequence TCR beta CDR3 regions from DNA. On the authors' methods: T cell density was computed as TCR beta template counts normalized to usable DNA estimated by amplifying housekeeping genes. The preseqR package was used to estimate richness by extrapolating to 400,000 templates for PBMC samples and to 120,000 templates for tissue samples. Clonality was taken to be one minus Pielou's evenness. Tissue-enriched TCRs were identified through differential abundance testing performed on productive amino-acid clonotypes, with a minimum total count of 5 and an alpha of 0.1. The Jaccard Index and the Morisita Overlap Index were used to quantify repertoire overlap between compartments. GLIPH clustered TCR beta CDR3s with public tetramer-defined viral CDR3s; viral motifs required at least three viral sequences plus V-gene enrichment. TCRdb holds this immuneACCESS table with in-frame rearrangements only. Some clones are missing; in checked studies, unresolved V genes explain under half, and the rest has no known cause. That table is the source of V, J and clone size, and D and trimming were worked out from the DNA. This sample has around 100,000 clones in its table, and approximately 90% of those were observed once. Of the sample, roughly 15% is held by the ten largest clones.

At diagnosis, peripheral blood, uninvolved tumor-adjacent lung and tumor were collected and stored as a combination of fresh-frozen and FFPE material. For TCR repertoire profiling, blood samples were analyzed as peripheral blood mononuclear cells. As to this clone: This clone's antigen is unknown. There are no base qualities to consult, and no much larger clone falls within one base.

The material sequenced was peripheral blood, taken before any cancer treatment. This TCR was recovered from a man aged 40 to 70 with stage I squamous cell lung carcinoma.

Read as DNA, the sequence is TGCGCCAGTCTACAGGGGGGGAGTAACACTGAAGCTTTCTTT. Translation gives CASLQGGSNTEAFF. The sequence joins TRBV5-1 to TRBJ1-1; TRBD1 aligns with 8 central bases. The germline V gene sets CDR1 to SGHRS and CDR2 to YFSETQ. The CDR3, cysteine through phenylalanine, is 14 amino acids long. The CDR3 DNA has 42 bases and is translated from base 1. Germline trimming amounts to 8 bases on V and 2 bases on J, with 8 as the count of junction bases outside the gene matches.